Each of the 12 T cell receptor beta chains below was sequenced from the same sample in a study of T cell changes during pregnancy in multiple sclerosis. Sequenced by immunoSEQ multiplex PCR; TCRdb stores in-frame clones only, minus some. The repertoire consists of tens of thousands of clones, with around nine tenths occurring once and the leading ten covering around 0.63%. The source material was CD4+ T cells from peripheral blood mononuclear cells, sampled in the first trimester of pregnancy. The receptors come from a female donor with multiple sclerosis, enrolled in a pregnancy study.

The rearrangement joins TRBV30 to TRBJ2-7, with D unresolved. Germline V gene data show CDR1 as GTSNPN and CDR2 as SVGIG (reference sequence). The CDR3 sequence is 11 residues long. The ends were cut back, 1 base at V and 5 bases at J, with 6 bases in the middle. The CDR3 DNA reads TGTGCCTGGAGTGCAGGAAACGAGCAGTACTTC. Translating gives CAWSAGNEQYF.

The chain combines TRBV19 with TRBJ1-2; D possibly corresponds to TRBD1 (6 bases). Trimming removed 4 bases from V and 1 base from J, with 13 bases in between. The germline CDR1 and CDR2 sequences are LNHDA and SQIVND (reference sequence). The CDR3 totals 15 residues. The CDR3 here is CASSTGRGLNYGYTF. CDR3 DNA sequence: TGTGCCAGTAGTACGGGCAGGGGCCTTAACTATGGCTACACCTTC.

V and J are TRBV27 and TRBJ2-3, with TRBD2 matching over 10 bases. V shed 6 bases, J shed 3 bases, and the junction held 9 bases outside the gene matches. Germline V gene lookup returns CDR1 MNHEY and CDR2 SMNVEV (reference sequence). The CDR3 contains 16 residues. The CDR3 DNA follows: TGTGCCAGCAGGTTAGGGAGCGGGAGGGGGACAGATACGCAGTATTTT. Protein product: CASRLGSGRGTDTQYF.

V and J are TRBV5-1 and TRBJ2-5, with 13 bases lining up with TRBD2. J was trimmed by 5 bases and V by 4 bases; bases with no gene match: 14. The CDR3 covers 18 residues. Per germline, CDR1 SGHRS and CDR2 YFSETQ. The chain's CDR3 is CASSPNLGLAGVGETQYF. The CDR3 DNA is TGCGCCAGCAGCCCTAACCTCGGACTAGCGGGAGTGGGTGAGACCCAGTACTTC.

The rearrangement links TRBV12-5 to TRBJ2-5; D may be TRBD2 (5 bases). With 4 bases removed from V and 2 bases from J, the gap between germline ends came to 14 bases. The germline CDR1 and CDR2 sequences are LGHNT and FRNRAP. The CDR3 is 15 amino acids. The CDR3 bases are TGTGCTAGTGGTTCCCTTGGACTGAATCAAGAGACCCAGTACTTC. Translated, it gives CASGSLGLNQETQYF.

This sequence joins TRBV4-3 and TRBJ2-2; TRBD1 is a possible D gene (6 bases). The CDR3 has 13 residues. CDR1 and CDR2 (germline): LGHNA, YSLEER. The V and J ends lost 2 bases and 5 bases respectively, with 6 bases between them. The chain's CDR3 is CASSQQGTGELFF. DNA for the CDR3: TGCGCCAGCAGCCAACAGGGGACCGGGGAGCTGTTTTTT.

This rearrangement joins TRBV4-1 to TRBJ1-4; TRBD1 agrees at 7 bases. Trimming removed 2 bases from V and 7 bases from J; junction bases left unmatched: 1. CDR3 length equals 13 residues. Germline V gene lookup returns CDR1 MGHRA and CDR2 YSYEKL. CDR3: CASSQPGGEKLFF. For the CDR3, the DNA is TGCGCCAGCAGCCAACCAGGGGGTGAAAAACTGTTTTTT.

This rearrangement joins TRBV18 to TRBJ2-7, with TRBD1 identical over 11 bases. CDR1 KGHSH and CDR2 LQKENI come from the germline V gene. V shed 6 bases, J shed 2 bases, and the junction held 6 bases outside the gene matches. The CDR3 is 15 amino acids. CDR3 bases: TGTGCCAGCTCGCGGGACAGGGGGACCACCTACGAGCAGTACTTC. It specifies CASSRDRGTTYEQYF.

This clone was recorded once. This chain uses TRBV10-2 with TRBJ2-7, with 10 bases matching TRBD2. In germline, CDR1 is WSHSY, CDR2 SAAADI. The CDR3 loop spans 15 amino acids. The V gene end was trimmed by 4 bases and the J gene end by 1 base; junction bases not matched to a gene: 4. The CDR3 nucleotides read TGCGCCAGCAGTGCCTCTAGCGGGGGATCCTACGAGCAGTACTTC. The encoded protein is CASSASSGGSYEQYF.

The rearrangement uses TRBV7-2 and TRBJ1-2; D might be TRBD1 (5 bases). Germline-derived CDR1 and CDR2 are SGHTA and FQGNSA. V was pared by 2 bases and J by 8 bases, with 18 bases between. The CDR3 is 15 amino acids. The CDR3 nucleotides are TGTGCCAGCAGCTTAACGCGGTGGGGCAGCCACGGCTACACCTTC. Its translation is CASSLTRWGSHGYTF.

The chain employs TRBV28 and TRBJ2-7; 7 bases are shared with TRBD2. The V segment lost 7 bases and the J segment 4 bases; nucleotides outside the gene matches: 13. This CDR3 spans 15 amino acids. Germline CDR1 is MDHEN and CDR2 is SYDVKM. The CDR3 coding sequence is TGTGCCAGCAAATTCTCAAGCGGGAATAGGTACGAGCAGTACTTC. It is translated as CASKFSSGNRYEQYF. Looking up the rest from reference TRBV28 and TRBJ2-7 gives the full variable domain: DVKVTQSSRYLVKRTGEKVFLECVQDMDHENMFWYRQDPGLGLRLIYFSYDVKMKEKGDIPEGYSVSREKKERFSLILESASTNQTSMYLCASKFSSGNRYEQYFGPGTRLTVT.

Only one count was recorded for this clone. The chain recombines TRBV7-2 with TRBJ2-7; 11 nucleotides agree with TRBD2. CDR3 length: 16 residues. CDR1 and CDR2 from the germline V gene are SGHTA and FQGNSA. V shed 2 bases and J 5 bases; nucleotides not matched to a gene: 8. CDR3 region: CASSLLTSGRWHEQYF. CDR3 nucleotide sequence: TGTGCCAGCAGCTTACTAACTAGCGGGAGATGGCACGAGCAGTACTTC.